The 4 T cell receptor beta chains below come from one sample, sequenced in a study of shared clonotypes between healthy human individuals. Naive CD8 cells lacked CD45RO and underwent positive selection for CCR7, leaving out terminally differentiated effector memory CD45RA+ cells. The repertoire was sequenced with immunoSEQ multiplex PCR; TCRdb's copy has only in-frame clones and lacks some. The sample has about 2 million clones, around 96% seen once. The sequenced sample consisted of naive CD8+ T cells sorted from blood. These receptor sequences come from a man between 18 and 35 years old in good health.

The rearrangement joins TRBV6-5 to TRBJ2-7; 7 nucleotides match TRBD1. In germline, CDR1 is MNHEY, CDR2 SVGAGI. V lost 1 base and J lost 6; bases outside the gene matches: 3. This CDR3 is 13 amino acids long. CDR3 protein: CASSYLPGGEQYF. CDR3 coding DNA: TGTGCCAGCAGTTACTTACCAGGGGGCGAGCAGTACTTC.

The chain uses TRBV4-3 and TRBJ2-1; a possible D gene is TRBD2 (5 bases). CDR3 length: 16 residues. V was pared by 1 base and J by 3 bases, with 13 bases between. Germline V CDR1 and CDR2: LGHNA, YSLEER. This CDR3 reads CASSQGPLRGYNEQFF. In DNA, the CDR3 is TGCGCCAGCAGCCAAGGGCCCCTCCGGGGCTACAATGAGCAGTTCTTC.

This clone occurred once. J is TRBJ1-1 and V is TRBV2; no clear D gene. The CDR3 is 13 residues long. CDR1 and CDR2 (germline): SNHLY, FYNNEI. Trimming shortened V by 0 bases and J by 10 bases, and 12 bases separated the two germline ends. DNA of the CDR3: TGTGCCAGCAGTGAAGCGCTTTTGTTCAGAGCTTTCTTT. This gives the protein CASSEALLFRAFF.

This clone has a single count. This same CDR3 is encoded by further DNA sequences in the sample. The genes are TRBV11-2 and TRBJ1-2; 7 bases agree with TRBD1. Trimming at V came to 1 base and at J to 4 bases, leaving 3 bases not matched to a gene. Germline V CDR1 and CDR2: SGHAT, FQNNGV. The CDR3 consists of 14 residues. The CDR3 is CASSLGQGGYGYTF. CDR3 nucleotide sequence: TGTGCCAGCAGCTTAGGACAGGGTGGCTATGGCTACACCTTC.